The 31 T cell receptor beta chains reported below all come from one sample, sequenced in a study of T cells in Graves' hyperthyroidism and ophthalmopathy. Amplification yielded TCR beta CDR3 regions, with RNA transcripts as the source. TCR CDR3 regions were first amplified by RT-PCR with HTBI primers. TCRdb redid the calling of the multiplex PCR reads with MiXCR, one entry per CDR3 protein. The repertoire holds a few hundred thousand distinct CDR3 sequences, with about 15% as singletons. The sequencing sample was made of blood. These receptors were obtained from a woman younger than 45 with Graves' hyperthyroidism.

This clonotype appeared many times. V usage is TRBV27 and J usage is TRBJ2-1; tentative D call: TRBD2 (5 bases). Deletions cut 2 bases from V and 10 bases from J, with 15 bases between. CDR3 size: 14 residues. The germline gives CDR1 MNHEY, CDR2 SMNVEV (reference sequence). The CDR3 DNA sequence: TGTGCCAGCAGTTTAGGGAGAGGCCCGGTCGAGCAGTTCTTC. Translated: CASSLGRGPVEQFF.

This clonotype was seen many times. One end of the junction varies from germline; a read error may be responsible. The genes are TRBV27 and TRBJ1-1; D is unresolved. This CDR3 is built from 15 residues. Germline values: CDR1 MNHEY, CDR2 SMNVEV (reference sequence). The CDR3 sequence is CASGLGRRADTEAFF. CDR3 nucleotides: TGTGCCAGCGGTTTGGGCCGAAGAGCGGACACTGAAGCTTTCTTT.

This clonotype appeared many times. V is TRBV28 and J is TRBJ1-2; D unclear. This CDR3 comprises 15 residues. Germline CDR1 is MDHEN and CDR2 is SYDVKM. V was shortened by 2 bases and J by 0 bases, with 10 bases between the two germline ends. The CDR3 DNA follows: TGTGCCAGCAGTTTAGTCAGAACCTCTAACTATGGCTACACCTTC. As protein: CASSLVRTSNYGYTF.

Comments on this clonotype: Since a much larger clone is just one base distant, this may be a read error. The chain employs TRBV3-1 and TRBJ2-2; D is tentatively TRBD1 or TRBD2 (5 bases each). The CDR3 consists of 16 residues. The germline CDR1 and CDR2 sequences are LGHDT and YNNKEL (reference sequence). The CDR3 spells CASSLGAVEGTGERFF. As DNA, the CDR3 is TGTGCCAGCAGCCTTGGTGCGGTAGAGGGGACCGGGGAGCGGTTTTTT.

This clonotype has just a few counts. CDR3 in DNA: TGTGCCAGCTCACCCCGGACAGGGGATAACGGTTCACCCCTCCACTTT. As protein: CASSPRTGDNGSPLHF. The chain carries TRBV18 and TRBJ1-6; the match to TRBD1 covers 9 bases. The CDR3 totals 16 residues. The V gene's germline CDR1 is KGHSH and CDR2 LQKENI. V shed 3 bases and J 9 bases; nucleotides not matched to a gene: 9.

The gene calls are TRBV4-1 and TRBJ1-1; 8 nucleotides agree with TRBD1. The CDR3 extends over 14 amino acids. V dropped 3 bases and J dropped 5; count of bases not matched to a gene: 5. The germline gives CDR1 MGHRA, CDR2 YSYEKL. This CDR3 is CASSHRGQWTEAFF. In DNA form, the CDR3 reads TGCGCCAGCAGCCACAGGGGGCAATGGACTGAAGCTTTCTTT.

This chain joins TRBV6-1 and TRBJ1-2; TRBD1 is a possible D gene (5 bases). V lost 7 bases, J lost 4 bases, and 13 bases lay in between. Germline V gives CDR1 MNHNS, CDR2 SASEGT. This CDR3 contains 13 residues. CDR3 DNA sequence: TGTGCCAGCATGCTTCGGGGGTCCTATGGCTACACCTTC. Translation: CASMLRGSYGYTF.

The V gene is TRBV11-1, the J gene TRBJ2-7; the D is unclear. This CDR3 has 17 amino acids. The ends were cut back, 2 bases at V and 0 bases at J, with 17 bases in the middle. Germline V lookup: CDR1 SGHAT, CDR2 FQDESV (reference sequence). The CDR3 bases are TGTGCCAGCAGCTTACGGCCTGTCACATCGGCCTCCTACGAGCAGTACTTC. This sequence encodes CASSLRPVTSASYEQYF.

This clonotype has ten or more counts. The V and J genes are TRBV30 and TRBJ1-2; 8 bases line up with TRBD1. J was trimmed by 2 bases and V by 0 bases; bases with no gene match: 5. The CDR3 has 15 residues. Germline CDR1 and CDR2: GTSNPN and SVGIG (reference sequence). CDR3 nucleotides: TGTGCCTGGAGTGTGGGGACAGGAGGAAACTATGGCTACACCTTC. As protein: CAWSVGTGGNYGYTF.

There are many counts of this clonotype. The chain joins TRBV30 to TRBJ2-7, with no clear D. The CDR3 loop spans 11 amino acids. Per the germline V gene, CDR1 is GTSNPN and CDR2 is SVGIG (reference sequence). V lost 1 base to trimming and J lost 4 bases, with 5 bases between them. The CDR3 region has the DNA TGTGCCTGGAGTGACGGGTACGAGCAGTACTTC. This codes for CAWSDGYEQYF.

This clonotype was seen at least ten times. This chain joins TRBV6-1 and TRBJ2-1, with 9 bases identical to TRBD2. V dropped 6 bases and J dropped 6; count of bases not matched to a gene: 15. CDR3 length: 17 amino acids. In germline, CDR1 is MNHNS, CDR2 SASEGT. DNA of the CDR3: TGTGCCAGCAGGCCTAGCGGGGCCCCTACGCCTGCCAATGAGCAGTTCTTC. This codes for CASRPSGAPTPANEQFF.

This clonotype occurred a few times. The chain carries TRBV20-1 and TRBJ2-2; 8 nucleotides match TRBD2. This CDR3 region has 14 residues. V lost 2 bases, J lost 4 bases, and 3 bases stayed unmatched. CDR1 and CDR2 from the germline V gene are DFQATT and SNEGSKA (reference sequence). The CDR3 nucleotides read TGCAGTGCTAGAAGCGGGAGTTCCACCGGGGAGCTGTTTTTT. Translation: CSARSGSSTGELFF.

This sequence joins TRBV7-3 and TRBJ2-2; the D is unclear. CDR1 and CDR2 from the germline V gene are SGHTA and FQGTGA. V lost 5 bases to trimming and J lost 7 bases, with 11 bases between them. The CDR3 consists of 13 residues. The CDR3 loop is CASSERTIGELFF. For the CDR3, the DNA is TGTGCCAGCAGCGAGAGGACCATCGGGGAGCTGTTTTTT.

A word on this clonotype: A much larger clone differs from this one at a single base, so this may be a read error. The V gene is TRBV20-1, the J gene TRBJ2-7; D might be TRBD1 (6 bases). This CDR3 spans 12 amino acids. The V gene lost 4 bases and the J gene lost 7 bases, with 14 bases spanning the gap. Germline CDR1 DFQATT, CDR2 SNEGSKA (reference sequence). CDR3 sequence: CSATQGSDEQYF. Written as DNA, the CDR3 is TGCAGTGCTACACAGGGATCGGATGAGCAGTACTTC.

This clonotype was counted at least ten times. The chain recombines TRBV7-3 with TRBJ2-7; no clear D gene. Germline assignment: CDR1 SGHTA and CDR2 FQGTGA. The V and J ends lost 5 bases and 7 bases respectively, with 15 bases between them. This CDR3 has 13 amino acids. CDR3 sequence: CASSKNPGLEQYF. The DNA for the CDR3 is TGTGCCAGCAGCAAAAACCCCGGGCTGGAGCAGTACTTC.

This rearrangement joins TRBV6-1 to TRBJ1-2; weak D call: TRBD1 (6 bases). Deletions cut 6 bases from V and 8 bases from J, with 10 bases between. CDR1 MNHNS and CDR2 SASEGT come from the germline V gene. CDR3 length: 11 amino acids. CDR3 protein: CASRPGQGYTF. In DNA, the CDR3 is TGTGCCAGCAGGCCTGGACAGGGCTACACCTTC.

In this sample, this clonotype turned up many times. The genes are TRBV15 and TRBJ2-1, with 13 positions matching TRBD2. V lost 1 base and J lost 4; bases outside the gene matches: 1. The V gene's germline CDR1 is LNHNV and CDR2 YYDKDF (reference sequence). This CDR3 contains 16 residues. CDR3 DNA: TGTGCCACCAGCAGAGGACTAGCGGGAGGATACAATGAGCAGTTCTTC. Protein: CATSRGLAGGYNEQFF.

This clonotype occurred many times. The chain is built from TRBV20-1 and TRBJ2-1; 9 bases agree with TRBD1. The CDR3 consists of 18 residues. Germline-derived CDR1 and CDR2 are DFQATT and SNEGSKA (reference sequence). V shed 0 bases, J shed 1 base, and the junction held 10 bases outside the gene matches. CDR3 loop: CSARDLSVGQGSYNEQFF. The CDR3 nucleotides read TGCAGTGCTAGAGACCTATCTGTGGGACAGGGATCCTACAATGAGCAGTTCTTC.

Details on this clonotype: Its ends do not fully match the called genes, so a read error is possible. The chain carries TRBV7-9 and TRBJ1-2, with 8 bases aligning to TRBD1. Germline CDR1 is SEHNR and CDR2 is FQNEAQ (reference sequence). CDR3 length: 15 residues. The CDR3 here is CASSSRQGPNYGYTF. CDR3 DNA: TGCGCCAGCAGCTCCCGACAGGGGCCTAACTATGGCTACACCTTC. The full variable domain, in which reference TRBV7-9 and TRBJ1-2 provide the parts outside the CDR3, is DTGVSQNPRHKITKRGQNVTFRCDPISEHNRLYWYRQTLGQGPEFLTYFQNEAQLEKSRLLSDRFSAERPKGSFSTLEIQRTEQGDSAMYLCASSSRQGPNYGYTFGSGTRLTVV.

The V gene is TRBV27, the J gene TRBJ2-3; TRBD2 aligns across 12 bases. The CDR3 is made up of 17 amino acids. With V trimmed by 4 bases and J by 5 bases, 10 bases remained unmatched. Germline CDR1 reads MNHEY; CDR2 reads SMNVEV (reference sequence). The CDR3 DNA reads as TGTGCCAGCAGTTCTCGGCTAGCGGGAGGGCCGGGAGATACGCAGTATTTT. Translation: CASSSRLAGGPGDTQYF.

The gene calls are TRBV3-1 and TRBJ2-1; possibly TRBD1 or TRBD2 for D (6 bases each). Trimming left V 0 bases short and J 7 bases short, with 10 bases between. Per germline, CDR1 LGHDT and CDR2 YNNKEL (reference sequence). The CDR3 is made up of 14 amino acids. The CDR3 spells CASSQDGGGNEQFF. CDR3 nucleotide sequence: TGTGCCAGCAGCCAAGACGGAGGGGGGAATGAGCAGTTCTTC.

Ten or more counts support this clonotype. The chain links TRBV20-1 to TRBJ2-3; 8 bases align to TRBD1. The CDR3 loop spans 15 amino acids. Germline CDR1 is DFQATT and CDR2 is SNEGSKA (reference sequence). Trimming cost V 2 bases and J 3 bases; bases outside gene matches: 7. The CDR3 DNA sequence: TGCAGTGCTAGACCAGGGGGCGAACCTACAGATACGCAGTATTTT. This encodes CSARPGGEPTDTQYF.

This clonotype has a count of ten or more. V usage is TRBV28 and J usage is TRBJ2-3; no firm D call. The CDR3 has 15 amino acids. Germline V gene lookup returns CDR1 MDHEN and CDR2 SYDVKM. Trimming removed 2 bases at V and 1 base at J, with 10 bases between. The CDR3 DNA reads as TGTGCCAGCAGTTTAGCCCGCGACGGCACAGATACGCAGTATTTT. It yields the protein CASSLARDGTDTQYF.

V is TRBV19 and J is TRBJ1-5; unclear D gene. Germline assignment: CDR1 LNHDA and CDR2 SQIVND (reference sequence). The CDR3 totals 13 residues. Trimming cost V 5 bases and J 5 bases, with 10 bases left between them. DNA of the CDR3: TGTGCCAGTAGTGCCGCCCGGGATCAGCCCCAGCATTTT. Protein sequence: CASSAARDQPQHF.

This clonotype has ten or more counts. The chain couples TRBV6-2 or TRBV6-3 to TRBJ2-7; a possible D gene is TRBD1 (6 bases). Between the trimmed V and J ends, which lost 4 bases and 2 bases, there was a span of 15 bases. Germline assignment: CDR1 MNHEY and CDR2 SVGEGT. The CDR3 is 15 residues long. The CDR3 loop reads CASSLDPDSPYEQYF. Here the CDR3 DNA reads TGTGCCAGCAGTTTAGACCCGGACAGCCCCTACGAGCAGTACTTC.

On this clonotype itself: A much larger clone is a single base away; this may be a read error. The chain recombines TRBV7-9 with TRBJ2-5; 12 nucleotides line up with TRBD1. After removal of 4 bases from V and 5 bases from J, the junction contained 14 bases not matched to a gene. CDR1 and CDR2 from the germline V gene are SEHNR and FQNEAQ (reference sequence). This CDR3 is built from 18 residues. Written as DNA, the CDR3 is TGTGCCAGCAGCTCCCGGGACAGGGGGCCTATAAGGGGGGAGACCCAGTACTTC. Protein product: CASSSRDRGPIRGETQYF.

This clonotype was seen a few times. The genes are TRBV19 and TRBJ2-2; 7 positions match TRBD2. Germline-derived CDR1 and CDR2 are LNHDA and SQIVND (reference sequence). The CDR3 is 17 residues long. The V segment lost 7 bases and the J segment 5 bases; nucleotides outside the gene matches: 16. CDR3 loop: CASTGGRANERTGELFF. The CDR3 bases are TGTGCCAGTACCGGGGGGAGGGCCAACGAGAGAACCGGGGAGCTGTTTTTT.

The chain employs TRBV5-5 and TRBJ1-4, with D tentatively TRBD1 (6 bases). CDR1 and CDR2 from the germline V gene are SGHKS and YYEKEE (reference sequence). The germline V and J ends were trimmed by 4 bases and 7 bases, with 14 bases remaining between them. The CDR3 length is 14 residues. This chain's CDR3 is CASSIQGVSEKLFF. The CDR3 nucleotides are TGTGCCAGCAGCATACAGGGTGTCAGTGAAAAACTGTTTTTT.

This clonotype was found many times. The V and J genes are TRBV27 and TRBJ2-7; the D call may be TRBD1 or TRBD2 (5 bases each). CDR1 MNHEY and CDR2 SMNVEV come from the germline V gene (reference sequence). This CDR3 is 15 amino acids long. V was pared by 10 bases and J by 1 base, with 20 bases between. CDR3 protein: CATRPSGTLSYEQYF. The CDR3 bases are TGTGCCACAAGACCCTCTGGGACCCTATCCTACGAGCAGTACTTC.

The table lists this clonotype with many counts. The chain combines TRBV5-1 with TRBJ2-7, with D tentatively TRBD2 (6 bases). CDR3 length equals 16 residues. The V end was cut by 3 bases, the J end by 1 base, with 17 bases between. In germline, CDR1 is SGHRS, CDR2 YFSETQ. CDR3 sequence (DNA): TGCGCCAGCAGCTCACAACATAGCGGTTCTTCCTACGAGCAGTACTTC. Encoded protein: CASSSQHSGSSYEQYF.

The J gene is TRBJ1-6, the V gene TRBV2, with TRBD1 as a possible D gene (6 bases). Between the trimmed V and J ends, which lost 6 bases and 0 bases, there was a span of 12 bases. CDR1 is SNHLY, CDR2 FYNNEI, per germline. CDR3 size: 16 residues. CDR3 region: CASRRQASSYNSPLHF. The CDR3 DNA sequence: TGTGCCAGCAGAAGACAGGCAAGCTCCTATAATTCACCCCTCCACTTT.